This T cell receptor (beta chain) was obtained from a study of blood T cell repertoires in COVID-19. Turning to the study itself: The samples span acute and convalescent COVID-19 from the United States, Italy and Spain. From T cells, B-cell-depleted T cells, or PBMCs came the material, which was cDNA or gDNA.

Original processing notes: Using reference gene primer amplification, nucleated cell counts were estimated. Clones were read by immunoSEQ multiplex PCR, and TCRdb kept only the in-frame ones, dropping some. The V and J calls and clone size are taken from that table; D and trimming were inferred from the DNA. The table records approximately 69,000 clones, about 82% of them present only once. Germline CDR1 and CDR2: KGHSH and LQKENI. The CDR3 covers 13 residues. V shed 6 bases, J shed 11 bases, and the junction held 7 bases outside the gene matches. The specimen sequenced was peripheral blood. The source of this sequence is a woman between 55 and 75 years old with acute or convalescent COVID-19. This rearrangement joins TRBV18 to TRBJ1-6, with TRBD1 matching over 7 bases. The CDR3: CASSPGQNPPLHF. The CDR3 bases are TGTGCCAGCTCCCCGGGACAGAACCCACCCCTCCACTTT.